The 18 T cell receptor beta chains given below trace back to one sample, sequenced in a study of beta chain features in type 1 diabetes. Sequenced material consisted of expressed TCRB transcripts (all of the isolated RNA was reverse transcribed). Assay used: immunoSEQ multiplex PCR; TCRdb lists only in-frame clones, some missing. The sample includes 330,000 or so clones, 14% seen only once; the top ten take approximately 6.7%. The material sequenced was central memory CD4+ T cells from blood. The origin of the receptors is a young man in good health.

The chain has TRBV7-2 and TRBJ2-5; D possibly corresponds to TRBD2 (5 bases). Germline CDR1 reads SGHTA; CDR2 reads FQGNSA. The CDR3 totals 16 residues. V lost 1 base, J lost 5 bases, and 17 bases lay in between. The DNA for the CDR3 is TGTGCCAGCAGCTTAGTGGCTAGCAGGAGAGTGGAGACCCAGTACTTC. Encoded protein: CASSLVASRRVETQYF.

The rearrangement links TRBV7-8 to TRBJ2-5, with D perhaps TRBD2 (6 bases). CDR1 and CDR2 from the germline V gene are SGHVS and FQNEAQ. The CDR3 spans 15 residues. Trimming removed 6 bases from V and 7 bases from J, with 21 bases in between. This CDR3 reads CASRKTRDLGGTQYF. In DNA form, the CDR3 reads TGTGCCAGCAGAAAAACGAGGGACCTCGGGGGGACCCAGTACTTC.

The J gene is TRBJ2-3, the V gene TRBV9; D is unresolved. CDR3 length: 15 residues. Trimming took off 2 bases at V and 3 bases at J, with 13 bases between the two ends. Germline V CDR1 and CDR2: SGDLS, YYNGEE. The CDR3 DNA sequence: TGTGCCAGCAGCGTTGGATTAGAACTGACAGATACGCAGTATTTT. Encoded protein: CASSVGLELTDTQYF. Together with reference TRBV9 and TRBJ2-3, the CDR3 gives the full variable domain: DSGVTQTPKHLITATGQRVTLRCSPRSGDLSVYWYQQSLDQGLQFLIQYYNGEERAKGNILERFSAQQFPDLHSELNLSSLELGDSALYFCASSVGLELTDTQYFGPGTRLTVL.

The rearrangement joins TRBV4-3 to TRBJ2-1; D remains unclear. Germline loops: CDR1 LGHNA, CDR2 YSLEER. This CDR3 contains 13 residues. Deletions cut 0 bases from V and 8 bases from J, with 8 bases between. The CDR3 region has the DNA TGCGCCAGCAGCCAAGAAACGCGGCATGAGCAGTTCTTC. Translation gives CASSQETRHEQFF.

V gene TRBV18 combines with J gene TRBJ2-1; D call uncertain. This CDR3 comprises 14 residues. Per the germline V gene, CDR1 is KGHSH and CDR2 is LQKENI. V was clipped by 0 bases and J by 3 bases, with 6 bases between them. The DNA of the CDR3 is TGTGCCAGCTCACCACCATCTATCTACAATGAGCAGTTCTTC. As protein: CASSPPSIYNEQFF.

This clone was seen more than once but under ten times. The DNA of the CDR3 is TGTGCCAGCAGCTTGGTACAGCGCGGCTACACCTTC. Translation gives CASSLVQRGYTF. V and J are TRBV5-5 and TRBJ1-2; the D is unclear. Looked up from germline, CDR1 is SGHKS and CDR2 is YYEKEE (reference sequence). Trimming left V 0 bases short and J 8 bases short, with 8 bases between. This CDR3 spans 12 amino acids.

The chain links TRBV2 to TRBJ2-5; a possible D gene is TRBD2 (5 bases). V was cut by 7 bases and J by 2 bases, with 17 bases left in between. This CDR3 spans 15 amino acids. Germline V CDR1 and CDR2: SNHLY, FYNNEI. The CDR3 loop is CASKLRETVQETQYF. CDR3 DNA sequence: TGTGCCAGCAAGTTGAGGGAAACGGTTCAAGAGACCCAGTACTTC.

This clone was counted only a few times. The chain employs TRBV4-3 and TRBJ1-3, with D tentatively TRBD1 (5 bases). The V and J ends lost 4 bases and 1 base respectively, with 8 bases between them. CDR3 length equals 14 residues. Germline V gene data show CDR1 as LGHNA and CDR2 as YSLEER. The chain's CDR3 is CASSRGGSGNTIYF. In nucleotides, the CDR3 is TGCGCCAGCAGCCGTGGGGGATCTGGAAACACCATATATTTT.

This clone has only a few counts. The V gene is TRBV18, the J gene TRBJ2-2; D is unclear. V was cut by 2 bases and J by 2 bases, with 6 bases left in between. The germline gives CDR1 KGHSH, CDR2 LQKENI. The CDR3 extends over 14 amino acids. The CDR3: CASSPAPNTGELFF. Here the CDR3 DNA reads TGTGCCAGCTCACCAGCCCCTAACACCGGGGAGCTGTTTTTT.

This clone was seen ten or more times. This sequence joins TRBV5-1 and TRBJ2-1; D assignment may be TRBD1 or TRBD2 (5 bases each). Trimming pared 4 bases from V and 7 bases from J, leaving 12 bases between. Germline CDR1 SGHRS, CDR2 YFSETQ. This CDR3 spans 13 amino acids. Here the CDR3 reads CASSRDPANEQFF. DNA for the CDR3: TGCGCCAGCAGCCGGGACCCAGCAAATGAGCAGTTCTTC.

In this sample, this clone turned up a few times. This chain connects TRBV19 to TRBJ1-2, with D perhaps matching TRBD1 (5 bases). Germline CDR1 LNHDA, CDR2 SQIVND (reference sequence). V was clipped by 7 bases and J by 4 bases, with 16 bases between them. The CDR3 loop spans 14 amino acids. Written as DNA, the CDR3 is TGTGCCAGTATGGGGACGAATCCTTTCTATGGCTACACCTTC. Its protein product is CASMGTNPFYGYTF.

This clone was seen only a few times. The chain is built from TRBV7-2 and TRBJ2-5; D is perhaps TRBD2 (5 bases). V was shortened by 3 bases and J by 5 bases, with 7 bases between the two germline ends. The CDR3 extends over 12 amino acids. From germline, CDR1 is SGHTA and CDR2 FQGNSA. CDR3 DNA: TGTGCCAGCAGCTTGACTATTGAGACCCAGTACTTC. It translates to CASSLTIETQYF.

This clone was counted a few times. The CDR3 DNA is TGTGCCAGCAGCTTTGCTGGACTCAGGGGGGACACCGGGGAGCTGTTTTTT. Translating gives CASSFAGLRGDTGELFF. This chain uses TRBV5-6 with TRBJ2-2, with a possible D match to TRBD1 (7 bases). The length of the CDR3 is 17 residues. Germline V CDR1 and CDR2: SGHDT, YYEEEE. Trimming cost V 2 bases and J 3 bases, with 17 bases left between them.

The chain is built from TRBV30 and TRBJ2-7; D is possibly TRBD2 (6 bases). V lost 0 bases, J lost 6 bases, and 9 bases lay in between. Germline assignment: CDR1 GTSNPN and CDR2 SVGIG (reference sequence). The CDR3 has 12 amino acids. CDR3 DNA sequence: TGTGCCTGGAGTGTCGGGGGACGCGAGCAGTACGTC. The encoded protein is CAWSVGGREQYV.

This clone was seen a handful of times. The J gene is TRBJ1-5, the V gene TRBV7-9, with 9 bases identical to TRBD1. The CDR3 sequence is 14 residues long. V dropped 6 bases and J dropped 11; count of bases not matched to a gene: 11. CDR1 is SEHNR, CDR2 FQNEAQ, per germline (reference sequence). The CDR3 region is CASSQGQGREAQHF. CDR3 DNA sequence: TGTGCCAGCAGTCAAGGACAGGGGAGGGAAGCCCAGCATTTT.

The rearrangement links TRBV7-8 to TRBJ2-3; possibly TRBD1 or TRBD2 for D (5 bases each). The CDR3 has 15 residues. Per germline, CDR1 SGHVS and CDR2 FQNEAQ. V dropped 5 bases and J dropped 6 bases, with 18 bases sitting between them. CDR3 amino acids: CASSLHGTAEDTQYF. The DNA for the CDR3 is TGTGCCAGCAGCCTCCACGGGACCGCCGAGGATACGCAGTATTTT.

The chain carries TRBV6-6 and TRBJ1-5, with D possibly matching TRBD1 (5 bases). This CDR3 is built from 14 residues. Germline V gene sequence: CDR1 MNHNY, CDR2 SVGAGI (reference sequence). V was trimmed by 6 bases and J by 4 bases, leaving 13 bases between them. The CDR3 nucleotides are TGTGCCAGCAGCATTGGGGGGGTAAATCAGCCCCAGCATTTT. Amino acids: CASSIGGVNQPQHF.

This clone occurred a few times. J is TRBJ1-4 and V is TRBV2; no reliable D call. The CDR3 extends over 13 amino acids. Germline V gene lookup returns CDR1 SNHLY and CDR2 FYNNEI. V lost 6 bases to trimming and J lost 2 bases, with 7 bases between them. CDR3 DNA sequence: TGTGCCAGCAGAGCCTACACTAATGAAAAACTGTTTTTT. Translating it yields CASRAYTNEKLFF.